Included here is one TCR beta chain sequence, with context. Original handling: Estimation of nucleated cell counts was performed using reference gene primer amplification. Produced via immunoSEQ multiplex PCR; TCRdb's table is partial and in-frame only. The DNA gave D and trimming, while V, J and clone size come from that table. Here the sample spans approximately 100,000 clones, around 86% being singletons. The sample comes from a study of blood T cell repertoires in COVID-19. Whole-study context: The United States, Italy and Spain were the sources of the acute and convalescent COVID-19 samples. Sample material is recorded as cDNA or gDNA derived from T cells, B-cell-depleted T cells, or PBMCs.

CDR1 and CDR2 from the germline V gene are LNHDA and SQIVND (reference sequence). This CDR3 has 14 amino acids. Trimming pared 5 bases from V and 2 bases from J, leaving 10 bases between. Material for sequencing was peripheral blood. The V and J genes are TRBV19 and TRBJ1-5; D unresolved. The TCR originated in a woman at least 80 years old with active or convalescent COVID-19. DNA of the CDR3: TGTGCCAGTAGTCCCCGAGGAGGCAATCAGCCCCAGCATTTT. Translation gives CASSPRGGNQPQHF.